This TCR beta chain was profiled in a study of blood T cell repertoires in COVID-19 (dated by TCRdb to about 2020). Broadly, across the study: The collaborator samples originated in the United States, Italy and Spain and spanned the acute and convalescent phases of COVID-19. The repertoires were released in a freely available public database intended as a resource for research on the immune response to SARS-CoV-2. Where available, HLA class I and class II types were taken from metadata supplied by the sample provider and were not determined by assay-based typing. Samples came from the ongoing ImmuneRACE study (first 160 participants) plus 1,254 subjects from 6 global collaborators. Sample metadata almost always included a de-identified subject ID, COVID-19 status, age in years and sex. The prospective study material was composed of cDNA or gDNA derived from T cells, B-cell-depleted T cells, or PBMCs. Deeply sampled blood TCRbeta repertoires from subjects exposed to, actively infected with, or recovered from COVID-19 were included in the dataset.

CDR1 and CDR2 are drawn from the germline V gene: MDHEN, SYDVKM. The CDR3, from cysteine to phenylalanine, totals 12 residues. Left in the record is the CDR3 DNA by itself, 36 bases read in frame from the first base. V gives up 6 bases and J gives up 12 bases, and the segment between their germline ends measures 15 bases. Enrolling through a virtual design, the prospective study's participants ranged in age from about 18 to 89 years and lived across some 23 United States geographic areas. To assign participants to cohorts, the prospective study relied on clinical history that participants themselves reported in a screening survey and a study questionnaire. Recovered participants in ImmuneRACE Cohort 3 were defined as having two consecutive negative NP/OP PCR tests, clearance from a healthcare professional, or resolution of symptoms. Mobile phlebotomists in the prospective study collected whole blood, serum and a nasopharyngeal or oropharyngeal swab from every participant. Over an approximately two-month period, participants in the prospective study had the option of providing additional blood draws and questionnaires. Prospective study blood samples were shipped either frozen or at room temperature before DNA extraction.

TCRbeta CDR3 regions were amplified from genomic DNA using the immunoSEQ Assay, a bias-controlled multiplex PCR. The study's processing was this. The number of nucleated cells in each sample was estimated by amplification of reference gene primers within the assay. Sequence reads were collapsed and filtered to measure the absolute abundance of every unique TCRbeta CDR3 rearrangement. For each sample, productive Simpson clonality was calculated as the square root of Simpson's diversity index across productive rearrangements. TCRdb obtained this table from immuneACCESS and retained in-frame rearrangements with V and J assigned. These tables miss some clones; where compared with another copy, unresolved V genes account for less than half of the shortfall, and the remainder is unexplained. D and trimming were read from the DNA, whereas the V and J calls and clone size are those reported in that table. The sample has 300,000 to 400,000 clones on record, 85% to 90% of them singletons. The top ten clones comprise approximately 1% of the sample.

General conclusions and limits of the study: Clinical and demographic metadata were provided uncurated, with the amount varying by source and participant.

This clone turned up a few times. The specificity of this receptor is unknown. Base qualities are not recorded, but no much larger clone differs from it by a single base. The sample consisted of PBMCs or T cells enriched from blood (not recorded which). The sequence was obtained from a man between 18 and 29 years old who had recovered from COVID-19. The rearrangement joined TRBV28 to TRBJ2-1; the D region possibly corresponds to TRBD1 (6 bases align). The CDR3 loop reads CASSTGTFGQFF. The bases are TGTGCCAGCAGCACCGGGACATTTGGGCAGTTCTTC.